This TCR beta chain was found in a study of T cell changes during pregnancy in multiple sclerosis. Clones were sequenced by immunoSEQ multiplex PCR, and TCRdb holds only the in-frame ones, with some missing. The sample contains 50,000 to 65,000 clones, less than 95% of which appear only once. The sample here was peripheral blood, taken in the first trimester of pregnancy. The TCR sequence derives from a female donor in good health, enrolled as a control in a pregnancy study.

CDR3 DNA sequence: TGTGCCAGCACCTGGACAGTTCTCGACGGGGAGCTGTTTTTT. This translates into CASTWTVLDGELFF. This sequence joins TRBV6-6 and TRBJ2-2; tentatively, D is TRBD1 (6 bases). The V gene's germline CDR1 is MNHNY and CDR2 SVGAGI (reference sequence). The CDR3 consists of 14 residues. V was shortened by 7 bases and J by 7 bases, with 16 bases between the two germline ends.